Below, 26 T cell receptor beta chains from the same sample are listed, as sequenced in a study of T cells in Graves' hyperthyroidism and ophthalmopathy (dated by TCRdb to the late 2010s). Library preparation was by multiplex PCR. Instrument on record: Illumina HiSeq 2000. Amplification of TCR beta CDR3 regions was carried out from RNA transcripts. The first round of RT-PCR for the TCR CDR3 was performed with the HTBI primer set and the Qiagen OneStep RT-PCR kit. TCRdb took the public reads, trimmed them with fastp at Q25, ran MiXCR for clone calling and kept in-frame beta chains. Each entry merges the rows of one CDR3 protein and shows their most common DNA and genes. The sample table contains about 130,000 distinct CDR3 sequences; only one count was recorded for over 20% of them. Around two thirds of the sample rests with the top ten. The specimen was blood. All receptors come from a woman between 45 and 65 years old with Graves' hyperthyroidism that later progressed to Graves' ophthalmopathy.

This clonotype was recorded a few times. V usage is TRBV18 and J usage is TRBJ2-3; D unresolved. The V gene lost 6 bases and the J gene lost 4 bases, with 14 bases spanning the gap. CDR3 length: 14 residues. Germline V gives CDR1 KGHSH, CDR2 LQKENI. CDR3 in amino acids: CASSLTLQADTQYF. Written as DNA, the CDR3 is TGTGCCAGCTCGCTAACGCTTCAGGCAGATACGCAGTATTTT.

This clonotype came up a few times. This rearrangement joins TRBV5-1 to TRBJ2-2; D is unclear. V was cut by 0 bases and J by 4 bases, with 7 bases left in between. The germline gives CDR1 SGHRS, CDR2 YFSETQ. The CDR3 extends over 14 amino acids. The DNA of the CDR3 is TGCGCCAGCAGCTTGGGGGCAACCACCGGGGAGCTGTTTTTT. This sequence encodes CASSLGATTGELFF.

This chain links TRBV3-1 with TRBJ2-4; the match to TRBD1 covers 8 bases. CDR1 is LGHDT, CDR2 YNNKEL, per germline (reference sequence). The CDR3 is made up of 15 amino acids. The ends lost 4 bases at V and 0 bases at J; junction bases unmatched: 2. The DNA for the CDR3 is TGTGCCAGCAGCCTACAGGGGGTAGCCAAAAACATTCAGTACTTC. This encodes CASSLQGVAKNIQYF.

This clonotype came up many times. V is TRBV28 and J is TRBJ1-4; D gene unclear. CDR3 length equals 13 residues. Trimming stripped 2 bases from V and 5 bases from J, with 6 bases between. Looked up from germline, CDR1 is MDHEN and CDR2 is SYDVKM. CDR3 bases: TGTGCCAGCAGTTTAGTCTGGAATGAAAAACTGTTTTTT. Protein: CASSLVWNEKLFF. Based on the CDR3 plus reference TRBV28 and TRBJ1-4, the full variable domain is DVKVTQSSRYLVKRTGEKVFLECVQDMDHENMFWYRQDPGLGLRLIYFSYDVKMKEKGDIPEGYSVSREKKERFSLILESASTNQTSMYLCASSLVWNEKLFFGSGTQLSVL.

Of note for this clonotype: The junction departs from the called germline gene at one end, perhaps through a read error. This sequence joins TRBV12-3 or TRBV12-4 and TRBJ2-7, with D perhaps being TRBD1 or TRBD2 (7 bases each). This CDR3 contains 14 residues. For the CDR3, the DNA is TGTGCCAGCAGTTCATCAGGGGGGGTCTACGAGCAGCACTTC. It is translated as CASSSSGGVYEQHF.

In its sample, this clonotype was seen many times. The CDR3 loop is CASSAGGGMDAYEQYF. The DNA of the CDR3 is TGTGCCAGCAGCGCAGGAGGGGGGATGGACGCCTACGAGCAGTACTTC. This rearrangement joins TRBV9 to TRBJ2-7; D tentatively reads TRBD1 or TRBD2 (6 bases each). The germline CDR1 and CDR2 sequences are SGDLS and YYNGEE. This CDR3 contains 16 residues. V lost 3 bases and J lost 2, with 18 bases in between.

This rearrangement joins TRBV28 to TRBJ2-5; D possibly uses TRBD1 or TRBD2 (7 bases each). Trimming left V 7 bases short and J 4 bases short, with 19 bases between. From germline, CDR1 is MDHEN and CDR2 SYDVKM. The CDR3 is made up of 15 amino acids. The CDR3 DNA reads TGTGCCAGCAACTCCCAGGGGGGGCTTGGAGAGACCCAGTACTTC. This encodes CASNSQGGLGETQYF.

J is TRBJ2-3 and V is TRBV6-1, with TRBD2 as a possible D gene (6 bases). Trimming took off 6 bases at V and 4 bases at J, with 11 bases between the two ends. This CDR3 contains 13 residues. The germline V gene encodes CDR1 MNHNS and CDR2 SASEGT. CDR3 loop: CASSPDYADTQYF. CDR3 nucleotide sequence: TGTGCCAGCAGCCCGGACTATGCAGATACGCAGTATTTT.

There are many counts of this clonotype. V is TRBV29-1 and J is TRBJ2-7; 9 positions agree with TRBD2. Germline values: CDR1 SQVTM, CDR2 ANQGSEA. This CDR3 contains 13 residues. The V segment lost 5 bases and the J segment 8 bases; nucleotides outside the gene matches: 10. CDR3 DNA sequence: TGCAGCGTTACCTTGACTAGCGGAGCCCAGCAGTACTTC. This encodes CSVTLTSGAQQYF.

The chain couples TRBV7-9 to TRBJ2-1; 9 nucleotides line up with TRBD2. The CDR3 spans 15 residues. Per germline, CDR1 SEHNR and CDR2 FQNEAQ (reference sequence). The V gene end was trimmed by 6 bases and the J gene end by 3 bases; junction bases not matched to a gene: 6. CDR3 nucleotide sequence: TGTGCCAGCAGTCCCCCTAGCGGGGTCTACAATGAGCAGTTCTTC. Translating it yields CASSPPSGVYNEQFF.

To note about this clonotype: This may stem from a read error, because a much larger clone lies one nucleotide away. This chain joins TRBV5-1 and TRBJ2-1; 8 positions agree with TRBD2. Germline V CDR1 and CDR2: SGHRS, YFSETQ. CDR3 size: 12 residues. For the CDR3, the DNA is TGCGCCAGCCAAAGCGGGGGTGATGAGCAGTCCTTC. Its protein is CASQSGGDEQSF. Based on the CDR3 plus reference TRBV5-1 and TRBJ2-1, the full variable domain is KAGVTQTPRYLIKTRGQQVTLSCSPISGHRSVSWYQQTPGQGLQFLFEYFSETQRNKGNFPGRFSGRQFSNSRSEMNVSTLELGDSALYLCASQSGGDEQSFGPGTRLTVL.

V and J are TRBV19 and TRBJ2-1; D possibly corresponds to TRBD2 (5 bases). Trimming took off 1 base at V and 8 bases at J, with 12 bases between the two ends. The CDR3 is 14 amino acids. CDR1 is LNHDA and CDR2 is SQIVND in the germline V gene (reference sequence). In nucleotides, the CDR3 is TGTGCCAGTAGTATAGTGGCTAGCAACTATGAGCAGTTCTTC. Its translation: CASSIVASNYEQFF.

In its sample, this clonotype was seen a few times. The CDR3 is CASSLGQGSDEQFF. Here the CDR3 DNA reads TGCGCCAGCAGCTTGGGGCAGGGAAGTGATGAGCAGTTCTTC. This rearrangement joins TRBV5-1 to TRBJ2-1; D perhaps matches TRBD1 (5 bases). CDR1 SGHRS and CDR2 YFSETQ come from the germline V gene. The CDR3 is 14 residues long. The V end lost 0 bases, the J end lost 8 bases, and 12 bases lay between the germline ends.

This clonotype was counted between two and nine times. An end of the junction differs from the germline gene, which may be a read error. This chain joins TRBV28 and TRBJ1-1, with TRBD1 matching 8 bases. This CDR3 is built from 16 residues. CDR1 and CDR2 (germline): MDHEN, SYDVKM. The CDR3 coding sequence is TGTGCCAGTAGTTTAGGCCCACAGGGGGGGAACACTGAAGCTTTCTTT. Translating it yields CASSLGPQGGNTEAFF.

This chain connects TRBV20-1 to TRBJ2-2; unclear D gene. The CDR3 totals 12 residues. With 7 bases removed from V and 3 bases from J, the gap between germline ends came to 9 bases. Germline loops: CDR1 DFQATT, CDR2 SNEGSKA (reference sequence). CDR3 protein: CSVGSDTGELFF. As DNA, the CDR3 is TGCAGTGTAGGGTCCGACACCGGGGAGCTGTTTTTT.

This clonotype was observed at least ten times. V is TRBV6-1 and J is TRBJ2-7, with a tentative D call TRBD1 (6 bases). Germline-derived CDR1 and CDR2 are MNHNS and SASEGT. The CDR3 is 16 amino acids. V gave up 0 bases and J gave up 5 bases, with 17 bases separating them. The CDR3 DNA reads as TGTGCCAGCAGTGAAGCGCGGTACAGGGCGTACCACGAGCAGTACTTC. As protein: CASSEARYRAYHEQYF.

In this sample, this clonotype turned up many times. The rearrangement joins TRBV28 to TRBJ1-2; maybe TRBD1 (6 bases). The CDR3 consists of 16 residues. The V and J ends lost 4 bases and 0 bases respectively, with 15 bases between them. Per germline, CDR1 MDHEN and CDR2 SYDVKM. The CDR3 DNA is TGTGCCAGCAGTTCTCCCACCAGGGGAGCTAACTATGGCTACACCTTC. Protein sequence: CASSSPTRGANYGYTF.

V usage is TRBV12-3 or TRBV12-4 and J usage is TRBJ2-7, with D unclear. The ends were cut back, 0 bases at V and 6 bases at J, with 15 bases in the middle. The CDR3 is made up of 15 amino acids. The CDR3 sequence: CASSLAGRAGPEQYF. In nucleotides, the CDR3 is TGTGCCAGCAGTTTAGCGGGTAGGGCAGGTCCCGAGCAGTACTTC.

This clonotype has a count of ten or more. The rearrangement links TRBV7-9 to TRBJ2-7; 9 bases map to TRBD1. Per the germline V gene, CDR1 is SEHNR and CDR2 is FQNEAQ (reference sequence). The CDR3 consists of 16 residues. V lost 1 base, J lost 2 bases, and 6 bases stayed unmatched. CDR3 sequence: CASSLVGRQGAYEQYF. In DNA form, the CDR3 reads TGTGCCAGCAGCTTAGTTGGGAGACAGGGGGCCTACGAGCAGTACTTC.

V gene TRBV20-1 combines with J gene TRBJ2-5; D may be TRBD1 (5 bases). Deletions cut 6 bases from V and 3 bases from J, with 14 bases between. There are 13 residues in the CDR3. Germline V CDR1 and CDR2: DFQATT, SNEGSKA (reference sequence). The CDR3 spells CSAVIRGKETQYF. The CDR3 DNA reads TGCAGTGCGGTTATTAGGGGAAAAGAGACCCAGTACTTC.

The chain joins TRBV7-8 to TRBJ1-2; D is unclear. Germline CDR1 reads SGHVS; CDR2 reads FQNEAQ. V lost 2 bases, J lost 7 bases, and 11 bases lay in between. The CDR3 length is 13 residues. CDR3 coding DNA: TGTGCCAGCAGCTTAAACGCGAGGAGTGGCTACACCTTC. Its protein product is CASSLNARSGYTF.

This clonotype was seen many times. This chain uses TRBV3-1 with TRBJ2-2; 7 bases fit TRBD2. V gave up 2 bases and J gave up 4 bases; unmatched junction bases: 1. Per germline, CDR1 LGHDT and CDR2 YNNKEL (reference sequence). CDR3 size: 14 residues. CDR3 loop: CASSQSGATGELFF. In DNA form, the CDR3 reads TGTGCCAGCAGCCAAAGCGGGGCCACCGGGGAGCTGTTTTTT. The whole variable domain, remainder taken from reference TRBV3-1 and TRBJ2-2, is DTAVSQTPKYLVTQMGNDKSIKCEQNLGHDTMYWYKQDSKKFLKIMFSYNNKELIINETVPNRFSPKSPDKAHLNLHINSLELGDSAVYFCASSQSGATGELFFGEGSRLTVL.

This clonotype was counted many times. As DNA, the CDR3 is TGTGCCAGCAGTTACCCGGGTTTCACCGGGGAGCTGTTTTTT. Its protein is CASSYPGFTGELFF. The chain is built from TRBV6-5 and TRBJ2-2, with no clear D. This CDR3 contains 14 residues. Between the trimmed V and J ends, which lost 2 bases and 4 bases, there was a span of 8 bases. Germline assignment: CDR1 MNHEY and CDR2 SVGAGI.

This chain connects TRBV10-2 to TRBJ2-3; no firm D call. Trimming left V 4 bases short and J 1 base short, with 9 bases between. This CDR3 spans 14 amino acids. The germline CDR1 and CDR2 sequences are WSHSY and SAAADI. CDR3 nucleotide sequence: TGCGCCAGCAGTGCGTCCGGGCGCACAGATACGCAGTATTTT. It translates to CASSASGRTDTQYF.

Only a few counts were recorded for this clonotype. This sequence joins TRBV27 and TRBJ1-6, with 10 bases fitting TRBD1. The trim removed 6 bases at V and 5 bases at J, leaving 7 bases unmatched. Germline V gives CDR1 MNHEY, CDR2 SMNVEV (reference sequence). This CDR3 contains 16 residues. The CDR3 nucleotides read TGTGCCAGCAGCGCGAGACAGGGGGCGGATAATTCACCCCTCCACTTT. Its protein product is CASSARQGADNSPLHF.

This clonotype was counted many times. V usage is TRBV11-3 and J usage is TRBJ2-4; TRBD1 or TRBD2 may be the D gene (5 bases each). Deletions cut 3 bases from V and 0 bases from J, with 12 bases between. CDR3 length: 16 residues. Germline CDR1 reads SGHNT; CDR2 reads YENEEA. The CDR3 DNA follows: TGTGCCAGCAGCTTGCCCGAGGGGCTAGCCAAAAACATTCAGTACTTC. This encodes CASSLPEGLAKNIQYF.